The 17 T cell receptor beta chains below were found in one sample sequenced in a study of T cell responses to AZD1222 COVID-19 vaccine. Here immunoSEQ multiplex PCR was the method, and the copy in TCRdb shows in-frame clones only, minus some. This table holds 150,000 to 200,000 clones, approximately 90% found once. The sample in question was peripheral blood, obtained 28 days after the second dose of the MenACWY control vaccine. The receptors shown here come from an adult who received the MenACWY meningococcal vaccine as a control.

This chain joins TRBV6-5 and TRBJ2-1, with TRBD2 as a possible D gene (5 bases). This CDR3 has 14 amino acids. V shed 5 bases and J shed 4 bases, with 12 bases lying between them. CDR1 MNHEY and CDR2 SVGAGI come from the germline V gene. CDR3 DNA sequence: TGTGCCAGCAGTATAGGACTGGCTTACAATGAGCAGTTCTTC. It specifies CASSIGLAYNEQFF.

The chain combines TRBV11-2 with TRBJ2-3; TRBD2 might be the D (5 bases). The germline V gene encodes CDR1 SGHAT and CDR2 FQNNGV. There are 16 residues in the CDR3. The ends were cut back, 1 base at V and 3 bases at J, with 14 bases in the middle. CDR3 region: CASSLAGNGLTDTQYF. Written as DNA, the CDR3 is TGTGCCAGCAGCTTAGCGGGAAATGGGTTGACAGATACGCAGTATTTT.

DNA for the CDR3: TGTGCCAGCAGTTTTTTACGAAATTCACCCCTCCACTTT. Translated, it gives CASSFLRNSPLHF. The rearrangement links TRBV28 to TRBJ1-6; no reliable D call. This CDR3 region has 13 residues. Germline CDR1 and CDR2: MDHEN and SYDVKM. V shed 3 bases and J shed 7 bases, with 7 bases lying between them. Complete variable domain (other parts from reference TRBV28 and TRBJ1-6): DVKVTQSSRYLVKRTGEKVFLECVQDMDHENMFWYRQDPGLGLRLIYFSYDVKMKEKGDIPEGYSVSREKKERFSLILESASTNQTSMYLCASSFLRNSPLHFGNGTRLTVT.

V gene TRBV19 combines with J gene TRBJ1-4, with unresolved D. Deletions cut 3 bases from V and 5 bases from J, with 13 bases between. Germline V lookup: CDR1 LNHDA, CDR2 SQIVND (reference sequence). The CDR3 covers 15 residues. The CDR3 protein is CASSIMGGSNEKLFF. The CDR3 coding sequence is TGTGCCAGTAGTATCATGGGAGGGTCGAATGAAAAACTGTTTTTT.

The V call is TRBV19, the J call TRBJ2-3, with D uncertain. The CDR3 has 16 residues. CDR1 is LNHDA and CDR2 is SQIVND in the germline V gene (reference sequence). The V end lost 7 bases, the J end lost 5 bases, and 22 bases lay between the germline ends. CDR3 sequence: CASTRLPLNRGDTQYF. The CDR3 DNA reads TGTGCCAGTACTAGGCTTCCCTTAAATCGAGGAGATACGCAGTATTTT.

This clone is a singleton in its sample. The V call is TRBV14, the J call TRBJ1-2; D is unresolved. The CDR3 is 14 amino acids. The V and J ends lost 3 bases and 4 bases respectively, with 12 bases between them. CDR1 is SGHDN and CDR2 is FVKESK in the germline V gene. CDR3 bases: TGTGCCAGCAGCCATGGCGAGGTTGGCTATGGCTACACCTTC. It yields the protein CASSHGEVGYGYTF. Full variable domain (outside the CDR3, taken from reference TRBV14 and TRBJ1-2): EAGVTQFPSHSVIEKGQTVTLRCDPISGHDNLYWYRRVMGKEIKFLLHFVKESKQDESGMPNNRFLAERTGGTYSTLKVQPAELEDSGVYFCASSHGEVGYGYTFGSGTRLTVV.

J is TRBJ1-5 and V is TRBV7-2; TRBD1 is a possible D gene (5 bases). The CDR3 is 13 amino acids. Trimming removed 1 base at V and 5 bases at J, with 6 bases between. Germline CDR1 is SGHTA and CDR2 is FQGNSA. The CDR3 here is CASSLDRYQPQHF. In DNA, the CDR3 is TGTGCCAGCAGCTTAGACAGGTATCAGCCCCAGCATTTT.

The chain joins TRBV12-3 or TRBV12-4 to TRBJ1-5; D gene ambiguous. Trimming took off 3 bases at V and 2 bases at J, with 5 bases between the two ends. The length of the CDR3 is 13 residues. The CDR3: CASSFRGNQPQHF. The CDR3 DNA sequence: TGTGCCAGCAGTTTCCGAGGCAATCAGCCCCAGCATTTT.

The CDR3 here is CASSSAGANTGELFF. Written as DNA, the CDR3 is TGTGCCAGCAGTTCGGCGGGAGCGAACACCGGGGAGCTGTTTTTT. This chain connects TRBV6-5 to TRBJ2-2, with 7 positions matching TRBD2. This CDR3 is built from 15 residues. Germline V CDR1 and CDR2: MNHEY, SVGAGI. Trimming at V came to 4 bases and at J to 0 bases, leaving 2 bases not matched to a gene.

The chain has TRBV6-6 and TRBJ1-4; no definite D call. V lost 2 bases and J 7 bases, leaving 5 bases between the germline ends. The germline V gene has CDR1 MNHNY and CDR2 SVGAGI (reference sequence). The CDR3 spans 12 residues. CDR3 residues: CASSYEGEKLFF. CDR3 sequence (DNA): TGTGCCAGCAGTTACGAAGGTGAAAAACTGTTTTTT.

This chain uses TRBV19 with TRBJ1-5, with a possible D match to TRBD1 (5 bases). Trimming removed 2 bases from V and 1 base from J, with 18 bases in between. Germline CDR1 reads LNHDA; CDR2 reads SQIVND (reference sequence). The CDR3 contains 18 residues. The CDR3 DNA sequence: TGTGCCAGTAGTATAATTGCCGCTCGGGGGGTGAGCAATCAGCCCCAGCATTTT. Protein sequence: CASSIIAARGVSNQPQHF.

The chain is built from TRBV18 and TRBJ2-3; D not certain. Trimming cost V 4 bases and J 1 base, with 12 bases left between them. CDR1 is KGHSH, CDR2 LQKENI, per germline. There are 15 residues in the CDR3. The CDR3: CASSQGPEGTDTQYF. CDR3 DNA sequence: TGTGCCAGCTCACAGGGCCCAGAGGGCACAGATACGCAGTATTTT. The full variable domain, completed using reference TRBV18 and TRBJ2-3, is NAGVMQNPRHLVRRRGQEARLRCSPMKGHSHVYWYRQLPEEGLKFMVYLQKENIIDESGMPKERFSAEFPKEGPSILRIQQVVRGDSAAYFCASSQGPEGTDTQYFGPGTRLTVL.

This clone came up once. The chain combines TRBV10-3 with TRBJ2-3; no definite D call. V dropped 3 bases and J dropped 8 bases, with 9 bases sitting between them. Germline-derived CDR1 and CDR2 are ENHRY and SYGVKD. CDR3 length: 12 amino acids. The CDR3 nucleotides read TGTGCCATCAGTGAAGGGCAGGTTACGCAGTATTTT. This translates into CAISEGQVTQYF.

V usage is TRBV9 and J usage is TRBJ1-2; 8 nucleotides match TRBD1. Unmatched junction bases numbered 7, after V lost 1 base and J lost 5 bases. Looked up from germline, CDR1 is SGDLS and CDR2 is YYNGEE. The CDR3 has 15 amino acids. This CDR3 is CASSVSPGQVYGYTF. The CDR3 DNA is TGTGCCAGCAGCGTAAGTCCGGGACAGGTGTATGGCTACACCTTC.

V is TRBV19 and J is TRBJ1-1; D remains unclear. This CDR3 comprises 14 residues. V was trimmed by 1 base and J by 1 base, leaving 7 bases between them. Germline V gene sequence: CDR1 LNHDA, CDR2 SQIVND (reference sequence). The CDR3 protein is CASSIGTGNTEAFF. The CDR3 DNA sequence: TGTGCCAGTAGTATAGGGACGGGGAACACTGAAGCTTTCTTT.

This chain connects TRBV7-9 to TRBJ1-4, with D possibly matching TRBD1 (6 bases). Germline loops: CDR1 SEHNR, CDR2 FQNEAQ (reference sequence). The CDR3 contains 15 residues. V was cut by 5 bases and J by 7 bases, with 17 bases left in between. DNA for the CDR3: TGTGCCAGCAGCCGGAGCGGGGGGCGAAGTGAAAAACTGTTTTTT. Translated: CASSRSGGRSEKLFF.

The V gene is TRBV28, the J gene TRBJ1-4; D gene ambiguous. With 6 bases removed from V and 4 bases from J, the gap between germline ends came to 15 bases. Germline V CDR1 and CDR2: MDHEN, SYDVKM. The CDR3 consists of 15 residues. For the CDR3, the DNA is TGTGCCAGCAGACTCATAGGGAGAGATAATGAAAAACTGTTTTTT. It codes for CASRLIGRDNEKLFF.